Each of the 2 T cell receptor beta chains below was sequenced from the same sample in a study of cytomegalovirus exposure and HLA in healthy donors. PCR used 60 Vbeta primers and 13 Jbeta primers. The assay was immunoSEQ multiplex PCR, and TCRdb's table has in-frame clones only and misses some. In the table there are roughly 250,000 clones, just under 85% of which are singletons. The sample was PBMCs. These receptors originate from a woman in her thirties or forties in good health and CMV-seropositive.

The chain combines TRBV5-1 with TRBJ2-3; 11 bases map to TRBD2. The germline V gene encodes CDR1 SGHRS and CDR2 YFSETQ. With 2 bases clipped from V and 3 bases from J, the junction kept 11 bases outside the gene matches. CDR3 length: 18 residues. CDR3 residues: CASSFSQSLAGVTDTQYF. DNA for the CDR3: TGCGCCAGCAGCTTCTCCCAATCACTAGCGGGAGTTACAGATACGCAGTATTTT.

The V call is TRBV4-3, the J call TRBJ1-1; 8 bases are a match to TRBD1. Germline assignment: CDR1 LGHNA and CDR2 YSLEER. The CDR3 has 15 amino acids. Unmatched junction bases numbered 8, after V lost 4 bases and J lost 4 bases. The chain's CDR3 is CASSLVQGAGTEAFF. As DNA, the CDR3 is TGCGCCAGCAGCCTCGTCCAGGGGGCGGGCACTGAAGCTTTCTTT.